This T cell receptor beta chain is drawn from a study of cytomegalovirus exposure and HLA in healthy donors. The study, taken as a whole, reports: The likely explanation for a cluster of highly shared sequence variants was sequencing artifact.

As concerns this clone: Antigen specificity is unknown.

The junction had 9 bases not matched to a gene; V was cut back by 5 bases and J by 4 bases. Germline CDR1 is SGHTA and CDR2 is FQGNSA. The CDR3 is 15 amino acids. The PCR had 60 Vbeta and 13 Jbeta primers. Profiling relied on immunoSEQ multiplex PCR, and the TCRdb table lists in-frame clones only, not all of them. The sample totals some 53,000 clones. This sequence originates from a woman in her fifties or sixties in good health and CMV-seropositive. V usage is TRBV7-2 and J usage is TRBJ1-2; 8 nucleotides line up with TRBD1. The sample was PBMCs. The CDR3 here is CASSRIQGAVYGYTF. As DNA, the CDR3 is TGTGCCAGCAGCCGGATCCAGGGGGCGGTCTATGGCTACACCTTC.